The rows below give T cell receptor beta chains drawn from one sample of a study of glioma-infiltrating T cells after dendritic cell vaccination. Here immunoSEQ multiplex PCR was the method, and the copy in TCRdb shows in-frame clones only, minus some. The table has about 92,000 clones, around 84% seen once. The sequenced sample was blood, obtained before dendritic cell vaccination. The source is a human donor with glioblastoma. CDR3s include the opening cysteine and the closing phenylalanine or tryptophan. The D gene is left open where the match is weak. A row's size may be missing; if present it is once, few, many or a size class.

J gene: TRBJ2-7
V gene: TRBV7-3
D gene: TRBD1
clone size: .
CDR3 DNA: TGTGCCAGCAGTCCCGGACAGGGGATTACCTACGAGCAGTACTTC
CDR3 protein: CASSPGQGITYEQYF

J gene: TRBJ2-3
V gene: TRBV6-5
D gene: TRBD1
clone size: .
CDR3 DNA: TGTGCCAGCAGCAGGGACAGCCCCGACGCCGGGTATTTT
CDR3 protein: CASSRDSPDAGYF

J gene: TRBJ2-7
V gene: TRBV19
D gene: TRBD2
clone size: .
CDR3 DNA: TGTGCCAGTACGCTAGCGGGGGGTTCCTACGAGCAGTACTTC
CDR3 protein: CASTLAGGSYEQYF

J gene: TRBJ2-2
V gene: TRBV25-1
D gene: TRBD2
clone size: .
CDR3 DNA: TGTGCCAGCAGTGGGGTCGGTCCTAGCGGGAGTTTTTCCGGGGAGCTGTTTTTT
CDR3 protein: CASSGVGPSGSFSGELFF

J gene: TRBJ2-6
V gene: TRBV30
D gene: TRBD1
clone size: .
CDR3 DNA: TGTGCCTGGAGTTCCGGGACAGGAAGCTCTGGGGCCAACGTCCTGACTTTC
CDR3 protein: CAWSSGTGSSGANVLTF

J gene: TRBJ2-3
V gene: TRBV5-1
D gene: TRBD2
clone size: .
CDR3 DNA: TGCGCCAGCAGCCTCGGACTAGCGGAGGGAGCTAGCACAGATACGCAGTATTTT
CDR3 protein: CASSLGLAEGASTDTQYF

J gene: TRBJ2-5
V gene: TRBV19
D gene: TRBD1
clone size: .
CDR3 DNA: TGTGCCAGTGGACTCAGGGGGCGGCAAGAGACCCAGTACTTC
CDR3 protein: CASGLRGRQETQYF

J gene: TRBJ2-7
V gene: TRBV18
D gene: TRBD2
clone size: .
CDR3 DNA: TGTGCCAGCTCACCACCAGCGGGGTTAATCTACGAGCAGTACTTC
CDR3 protein: CASSPPAGLIYEQYF

J gene: TRBJ2-7
V gene: TRBV7-2
D gene: TRBD2
clone size: .
CDR3 DNA: TGTGCCAGCAGGGAAACTAGCGGGGGGAACTACGAGCAGTACTTC
CDR3 protein: CASRETSGGNYEQYF

J gene: TRBJ2-7
V gene: TRBV19
D gene: TRBD1
clone size: .
CDR3 DNA: TGTGCCAGTAGCGGACAGGGACTCAGCTCCTACGAGCAGTACTTC
CDR3 protein: CASSGQGLSSYEQYF

J gene: TRBJ1-4
V gene: TRBV7-6
D gene: .
clone size: .
CDR3 DNA: TGTGCCAGCAGCTTAGCAGAGATATATAATGAAAAACTGTTTTTT
CDR3 protein: CASSLAEIYNEKLFF

J gene: TRBJ2-5
V gene: TRBV30
D gene: .
clone size: .
CDR3 DNA: TGTGCCTCCGCATCGTCTTCGGATCGGGCCCAGTACTTC
CDR3 protein: CASASSSDRAQYF

J gene: TRBJ1-5
V gene: TRBV7-9
D gene: .
clone size: .
CDR3 DNA: TGTGCCAGCAGCTTAGCAGGGGCCAATCAGCCCCAGCATTTT
CDR3 protein: CASSLAGANQPQHF

J gene: TRBJ1-1
V gene: TRBV29-1
D gene: .
clone size: .
CDR3 DNA: TGCAGCGTTGAACGGGGAAACACTGAAGCTTTCTTT
CDR3 protein: CSVERGNTEAFF

J gene: TRBJ2-7
V gene: TRBV2
D gene: .
clone size: .
CDR3 DNA: TGTGCCAGCAGTGGTGCGGGAAGCTCCTACGAGCAGTACTTC
CDR3 protein: CASSGAGSSYEQYF

J gene: TRBJ2-3
V gene: TRBV30
D gene: .
clone size: .
CDR3 DNA: TGTGCCTGGAAATCTAGGCCACTCGGCCCAGATACGCAGTATTTT
CDR3 protein: CAWKSRPLGPDTQYF

J gene: TRBJ1-1
V gene: TRBV13
D gene: .
clone size: .
CDR3 DNA: TGTGCCAGCGCCCCCGCGCCCCGGGGCACTGAAGCTTTCTTT
CDR3 protein: CASAPAPRGTEAFF

J gene: TRBJ2-1
V gene: TRBV7-7
D gene: TRBD1
clone size: .
CDR3 DNA: TGTGCCAGCAGCCTAGGACAGGGGAACTACAATGAGCAGTTCTTC
CDR3 protein: CASSLGQGNYNEQFF

J gene: TRBJ2-7
V gene: TRBV19
D gene: TRBD1
clone size: .
CDR3 DNA: TGTGCCAGTAGTAACTATGACAGGGGAGGAGCGCTCTACGAGCAGTACTTC
CDR3 protein: CASSNYDRGGALYEQYF

J gene: TRBJ1-5
V gene: TRBV2
D gene: .
clone size: few
CDR3 DNA: TGTGCCAGCAGTGAAGAACCGGGGGGGGAATATAGCAATCAGCCCCAGCATTTT
CDR3 protein: CASSEEPGGEYSNQPQHF

J gene: TRBJ1-6
V gene: TRBV7-9
D gene: .
clone size: .
CDR3 DNA: TGTGCCAGCAGCTTAGATTGGCAGGGAGGCTCACCCCTCCACTTT
CDR3 protein: CASSLDWQGGSPLHF

J gene: TRBJ2-3
V gene: TRBV7-3
D gene: TRBD2
clone size: .
CDR3 DNA: TGTGCCAGCAGCTCAAAAGCGGGAGGGGGCACAGATACGCAGTATTTT
CDR3 protein: CASSSKAGGGTDTQYF

J gene: TRBJ2-7
V gene: TRBV7-9
D gene: TRBD2
clone size: few
CDR3 DNA: TGTGCCAGCAGCTCCAGTAGCGGGAAGGCCGGAGGCTACGAGCAGTACTTC
CDR3 protein: CASSSSSGKAGGYEQYF

J gene: TRBJ1-6
V gene: TRBV6-5
D gene: .
clone size: .
CDR3 DNA: TGTGCCAGCAGTCGAGGGAGTGAGTATAATTCACCCCTCCACTTT
CDR3 protein: CASSRGSEYNSPLHF

J gene: TRBJ1-5
V gene: TRBV29-1
D gene: TRBD1
clone size: .
CDR3 DNA: TGCAGCGTTACCGAAACAGGGGGCAGTCAGCCCCAGCATTTT
CDR3 protein: CSVTETGGSQPQHF

J gene: TRBJ1-1
V gene: TRBV9
D gene: .
clone size: .
CDR3 DNA: TGTGCCAGCAGCGTAGGAGGTAATGAAGCTTTCTTT
CDR3 protein: CASSVGGNEAFF

J gene: TRBJ1-5
V gene: TRBV19
D gene: .
clone size: few
CDR3 DNA: TGTGCCACCAGCGTTGGAAGCAATCAGCCCCAGCATTTT
CDR3 protein: CATSVGSNQPQHF

J gene: TRBJ2-5
V gene: TRBV19
D gene: TRBD1
clone size: .
CDR3 DNA: TGTGCCAGTAGTATAGGCCGAGGGACAGAGCAAGAGACCCAGTACTTC
CDR3 protein: CASSIGRGTEQETQYF

J gene: TRBJ1-2
V gene: TRBV7-8
D gene: TRBD1
clone size: .
CDR3 DNA: TGTGCCAGCAGTTCAGGACAGGGCCACTATGGCTACACCTTC
CDR3 protein: CASSSGQGHYGYTF

J gene: TRBJ2-1
V gene: TRBV5-1
D gene: TRBD2
clone size: .
CDR3 DNA: TGCGCCAGCAGCCCCACCACCGGCAGGAATCCGCGGGAGAACTACAATGAGCAGTTCTTC
CDR3 protein: CASSPTTGRNPRENYNEQFF

J gene: TRBJ2-7
V gene: TRBV5-4
D gene: TRBD2
clone size: .
CDR3 DNA: TGTGCCAGCAGCCAGCCGGCAGCGGGGGAATACGAGCAGTACTTC
CDR3 protein: CASSQPAAGEYEQYF

J gene: TRBJ2-7
V gene: TRBV5-1
D gene: TRBD2
clone size: .
CDR3 DNA: TGCGCCAGCAGCTTTACTAGCGGGGGCTACGAGCAGTACTTC
CDR3 protein: CASSFTSGGYEQYF

J gene: TRBJ2-3
V gene: TRBV7-2
D gene: TRBD1
clone size: few
CDR3 DNA: TGTGCCAGCAGCTTAAAACCGACCACAGGGGGCCCTCCAGATACGCAGTATTTT
CDR3 protein: CASSLKPTTGGPPDTQYF

J gene: TRBJ2-5
V gene: TRBV7-9
D gene: TRBD2
clone size: once
CDR3 DNA: TGTGCCAGCAGCTCAGGGACTAGCGGGACGGAGACCCAGTACTTC
CDR3 protein: CASSSGTSGTETQYF

J gene: TRBJ1-3
V gene: TRBV29-1
D gene: TRBD1
clone size: .
CDR3 DNA: TGCAGCACAGGGGGAGGGTTTCATGGAAACACCATATATTTT
CDR3 protein: CSTGGGFHGNTIYF

J gene: TRBJ2-3
V gene: TRBV6-6
D gene: TRBD2
clone size: .
CDR3 DNA: TGTGCCAGCGCCGTAGCGGGGGGGCTAGGGTCGACGCAGTATTTT
CDR3 protein: CASAVAGGLGSTQYF